This passage covers 10 T cell receptor beta chains from one sample sequenced in a study of T-cell reconstitution after alpha-beta-depleted transplantation in children. Preparation of the TCRbeta library was carried out with unique molecular identifiers. In TCRdb, the PCR reads were re-called with MiXCR into one record per CDR3 protein. The sample contains around 76,000 distinct CDR3 sequences, less than 20% of which appear only once. Sequenced material: PBMCs, mostly from graft donor cells, taken 360 days after TCRalphabeta/CD19-depleted stem cell transplant. The receptor source for this set is a male patient between 2 and 15 years old who had a stem cell transplant for acute lymphoblastic leukemia, so the T cells may come from the graft donor.

This clonotype has at least ten counts. The J gene is TRBJ1-2, the V gene TRBV9, with D unresolved. CDR1 and CDR2 from the germline V gene are SGDLS and YYNGEE. V gave up 4 bases and J gave up 0 bases, with 13 bases separating them. The CDR3 extends over 15 amino acids. CDR3 DNA sequence: TGTGCCAGCAGCACCTGGGGATTCGCTAACTATGGCTACACCTTC. This gives the protein CASSTWGFANYGYTF.

This clonotype was found a few times. The rearrangement uses TRBV6-1 and TRBJ2-7; the match to TRBD1 covers 12 bases. From germline, CDR1 is MNHNS and CDR2 SASEGT. The V and J ends lost 6 bases and 4 bases, in that order; junction bases with no gene match: 7. The CDR3 spans 15 residues. The CDR3 nucleotides are TGTGCCAGCAGAGGGGGGACAGGGGGCTTGTACGAGCAGTACTTC. Translation gives CASRGGTGGLYEQYF.

This clonotype was seen a handful of times. The chain is built from TRBV11-2 and TRBJ1-2; D is unclear. The germline V gene has CDR1 SGHAT and CDR2 FQNNGV. CDR3 length: 12 amino acids. Trimming removed 3 bases from V and 8 bases from J, with 10 bases in between. The CDR3 here is CASSFPRHGYTF. CDR3 bases: TGTGCCAGCAGCTTCCCCAGGCACGGCTACACCTTC.

This clonotype was recorded a few times. V gene TRBV3-1 combines with J gene TRBJ2-7; D ambiguous. Germline assignment: CDR1 LGHDT and CDR2 YNNKEL (reference sequence). Trimming stripped 2 bases from V and 5 bases from J, with 4 bases between. The CDR3 contains 11 residues. The CDR3 here is CASSQTDEQYF. CDR3 in DNA: TGTGCCAGCAGCCAAACCGACGAGCAGTACTTC.

This clonotype was recorded at least ten times. This chain uses TRBV14 with TRBJ1-2; D uncertain. The CDR3 consists of 11 residues. Trimming removed 1 base from V and 4 bases from J, with 1 base in between. Germline lookup yields CDR1 SGHDN and CDR2 FVKESK. For the CDR3, the DNA is TGTGCCAGCAGCCAAGGCTATGGCTACACCTTC. Its protein is CASSQGYGYTF.

This clonotype was recorded at least ten times. The chain combines TRBV20-1 with TRBJ2-3; D is possibly TRBD1 or TRBD2 (5 bases each). Germline CDR1 reads DFQATT; CDR2 reads SNEGSKA (reference sequence). V lost 2 bases and J 2 bases, leaving 8 bases between the germline ends. This CDR3 comprises 13 residues. Here the CDR3 reads CSARPGTTDTQYF. The DNA for the CDR3 is TGCAGTGCTAGACCCGGGACCACAGATACGCAGTATTTT.

This clonotype has a handful of counts. The chain has TRBV5-1 and TRBJ1-1; 9 nucleotides agree with TRBD1. CDR3 length: 16 amino acids. CDR1 is SGHRS, CDR2 YFSETQ, per germline. The V segment lost 4 bases and the J segment 5 bases; nucleotides outside the gene matches: 12. CDR3 sequence: CASSPGTGWPSTEAFF. The CDR3 nucleotides read TGCGCCAGCAGCCCTGGGACAGGGTGGCCGTCGACTGAAGCTTTCTTT. Based on the CDR3 plus reference TRBV5-1 and TRBJ1-1, the full variable domain is KAGVTQTPRYLIKTRGQQVTLSCSPISGHRSVSWYQQTPGQGLQFLFEYFSETQRNKGNFPGRFSGRQFSNSRSEMNVSTLELGDSALYLCASSPGTGWPSTEAFFGQGTRLTVV.

The V gene is TRBV7-9, the J gene TRBJ1-2, with 8 bases aligning to TRBD1. Trimming removed 6 bases from V and 8 bases from J; junction bases left unmatched: 11. The CDR3 has 14 amino acids. In germline, CDR1 is SEHNR, CDR2 FQNEAQ (reference sequence). CDR3: CASRRGGQAVGYTF. CDR3 in DNA: TGTGCCAGCAGAAGGGGGGGACAGGCCGTCGGCTACACCTTC.

The J gene is TRBJ2-1, the V gene TRBV5-1; the D gene could be TRBD1 or TRBD2 (5 bases each). Germline CDR1 reads SGHRS; CDR2 reads YFSETQ. CDR3 length: 14 amino acids. V gave up 4 bases and J gave up 0 bases, with 8 bases separating them. This CDR3 reads CASSRGDSYNEQFF. The CDR3 coding sequence is TGCGCCAGCAGCCGAGGGGACTCCTACAATGAGCAGTTCTTC.

The table lists this clonotype with a few counts. The chain carries TRBV12-3 or TRBV12-4 and TRBJ2-3, with D unclear. The CDR3 is 15 amino acids. With 3 bases removed from V and 6 bases from J, the gap between germline ends came to 16 bases. The CDR3 sequence: CASSFLKGLGDTQYF. The CDR3 nucleotides read TGTGCCAGCAGTTTTCTAAAGGGCCTGGGGGATACGCAGTATTTT.